The present T cell receptor (beta chain) was sequenced within a study of shared clonotypes between healthy human individuals. Notes on the study in general: Four donors had about 5% of their naive CD4 clonotypes in common.

Trimming pared 10 bases from V and 5 bases from J, leaving 9 bases between. CDR1 is LNHDA and CDR2 is SQIVND in the germline V gene (reference sequence). The CDR3 covers 11 residues. Assay execution took place at the deep level. Assay used: immunoSEQ multiplex PCR; TCRdb lists only in-frame clones, some missing. Of about 1.5 million clones detected, about 96% appear once; the ten largest clones hold more than 0.9%. Regarding this clone: Its antigen is currently unknown.

The clonotype was recovered from a man aged 25 to 40 in good health. Sequencing was performed on naive CD4+ T cells sorted from blood. The subset is: CD45RA+ positively selected. V gene TRBV19 combines with J gene TRBJ2-1; D uncertain. The DNA of the CDR3 is TGTGCCACCCAGTCAAACAATGAGCAGTTCTTC. Protein product: CATQSNNEQFF.